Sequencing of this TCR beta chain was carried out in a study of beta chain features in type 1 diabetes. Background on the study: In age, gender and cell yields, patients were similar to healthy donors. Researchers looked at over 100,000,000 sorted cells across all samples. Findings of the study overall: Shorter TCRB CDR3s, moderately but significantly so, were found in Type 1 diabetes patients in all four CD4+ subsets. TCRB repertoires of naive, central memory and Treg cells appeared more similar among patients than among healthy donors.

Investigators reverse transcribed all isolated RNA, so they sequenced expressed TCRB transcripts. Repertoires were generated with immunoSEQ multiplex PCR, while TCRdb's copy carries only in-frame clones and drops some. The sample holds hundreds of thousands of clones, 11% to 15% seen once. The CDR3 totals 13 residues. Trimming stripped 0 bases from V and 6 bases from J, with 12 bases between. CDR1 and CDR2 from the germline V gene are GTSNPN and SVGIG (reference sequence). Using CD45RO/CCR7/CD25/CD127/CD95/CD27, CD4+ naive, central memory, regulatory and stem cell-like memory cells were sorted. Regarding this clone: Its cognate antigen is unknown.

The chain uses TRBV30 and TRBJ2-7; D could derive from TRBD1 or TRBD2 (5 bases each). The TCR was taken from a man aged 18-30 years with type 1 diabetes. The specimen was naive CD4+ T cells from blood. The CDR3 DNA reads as TGTGCCTGGAGTGTGAGGGACCGCACCGAGCAGTACTTC. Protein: CAWSVRDRTEQYF.